This T cell receptor beta chain was recorded in a study of blood T cells in healthy people across ages. Looking at the study overall: About one barcoded beta molecule per two T cells was the capture yield of template switching.

Trimming cost V 4 bases and J 13 bases, with 14 bases left between them. CDR1 and CDR2 from the germline V gene are MNHEY and SVGEGT. The CDR3 length is 12 residues. The study recruited healthy Caucasian donors from Russia who were aged about 6 to 90. PBMCs, at least 6.5 million per sample, were isolated. Findings of the study overall: Older individuals had lower TCR beta diversity per million T cells (the decline was roughly linear).

Primers used in a second PCR of roughly 6 to 11 cycles were a sample-barcoded 5' primer and a J-beta primer mix. TCRdb itself ran the 5' RACE reads through MiXCR, one entry per CDR3 protein. The data hold fewer than 900,000 distinct CDR3 sequences, with around 36% observed a single time. With regard to this clonotype: No antigen is known for it.

This sequence joins TRBV6-2 or TRBV6-3 and TRBJ2-1; D ambiguous. The receptor was derived from a man younger than 30 in good health. The sample taken for sequencing was blood. CDR3 bases: TGTGCCAGCAGTTTTTTACAAGAGACCCAGTTCTTC. It specifies CASSFLQETQFF.